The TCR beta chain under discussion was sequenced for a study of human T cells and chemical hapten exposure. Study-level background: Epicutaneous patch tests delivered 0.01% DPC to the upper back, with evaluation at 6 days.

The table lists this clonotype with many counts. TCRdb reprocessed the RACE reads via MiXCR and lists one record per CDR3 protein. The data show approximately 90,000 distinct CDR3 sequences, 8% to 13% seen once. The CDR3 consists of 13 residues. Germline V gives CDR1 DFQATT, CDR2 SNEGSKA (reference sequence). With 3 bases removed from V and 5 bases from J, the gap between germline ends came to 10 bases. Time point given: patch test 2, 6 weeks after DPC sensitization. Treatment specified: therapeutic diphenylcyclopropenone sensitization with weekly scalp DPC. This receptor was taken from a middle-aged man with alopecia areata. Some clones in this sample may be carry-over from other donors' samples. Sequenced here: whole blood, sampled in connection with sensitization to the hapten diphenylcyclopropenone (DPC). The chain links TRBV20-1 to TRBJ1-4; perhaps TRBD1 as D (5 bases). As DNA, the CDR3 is TGCAGTGCTAGTATCAGGGCGAATGAAAAACTGTTTTTT. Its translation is CSASIRANEKLFF.